Given below is one T cell receptor (beta chain) in context. V lost 4 bases and J lost 5; bases outside the gene matches: 7. This CDR3 spans 15 amino acids. Germline-derived CDR1 and CDR2 are SGHNT and YYREEE (reference sequence). The protocol was immunoSEQ multiplex PCR, while the TCRdb copy is restricted to in-frame clones and leaves out a portion. Of under 70,000 clones listed, roughly 91% are singletons. This entry is derived from a study of T cell changes during pregnancy in multiple sclerosis. This material consisted of CD4+ T cells from peripheral blood mononuclear cells, taken after pregnancy. The TCR sequence derives from a female donor with multiple sclerosis, enrolled in a pregnancy study. This chain connects TRBV5-4 to TRBJ2-5, with 11 bases that match TRBD2. DNA for the CDR3: TGTGCCAGCAGCATCGGGACTAGCGGTGTTGAGACCCAGTACTTC. It encodes CASSIGTSGVETQYF.